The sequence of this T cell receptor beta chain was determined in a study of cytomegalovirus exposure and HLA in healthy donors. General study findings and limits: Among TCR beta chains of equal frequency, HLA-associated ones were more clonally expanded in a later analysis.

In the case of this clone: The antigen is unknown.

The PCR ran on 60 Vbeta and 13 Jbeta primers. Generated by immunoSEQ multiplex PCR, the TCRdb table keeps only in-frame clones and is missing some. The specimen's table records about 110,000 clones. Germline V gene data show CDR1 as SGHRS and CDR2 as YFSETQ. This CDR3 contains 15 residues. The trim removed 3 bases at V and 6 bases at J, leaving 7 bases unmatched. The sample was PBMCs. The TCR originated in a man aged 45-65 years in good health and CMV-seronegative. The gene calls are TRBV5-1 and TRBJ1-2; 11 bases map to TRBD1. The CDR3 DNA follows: TGCGCCAGCAGCTCTAGGACAGGGGGCTCGGATGGCTACACCTTC. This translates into CASSSRTGGSDGYTF.